The rows below give T cell receptor beta chains drawn from one sample of a study of blood T cell repertoires in COVID-19. Assay: immunoSEQ multiplex PCR; the TCRdb copy retains only in-frame clones and omits some. Of some 250,000 clones in the sample, around 86% were seen once. The sample was peripheral blood. The receptor source for this set is a woman aged 55 to 70 with active or convalescent COVID-19. Both conserved end residues are part of each CDR3. A D gene is named only where the DNA matches it firmly. Expanded clones get a size class; other rows say once, few or many, or leave the size out.

>TRBV18|TRBJ1-3|.|.
CASSPSRTAFSGNTIYF
TGTGCCAGCTCACCAAGCAGGACAGCCTTCTCTGGAAACACCATATATTTT
>TRBV23-1|TRBJ1-1|.|.
CASSQVSSEAFF
TGCGCCAGCAGTCAAGTGAGTTCCGAAGCTTTCTTT
>TRBV10-3|TRBJ2-7|.|TRBD2
CAISDVAGVPYEQYF
TGTGCCATCAGTGACGTAGCGGGGGTTCCCTACGAGCAGTACTTC
>TRBV5-6|TRBJ2-3|.|.
CASSPGMSDTQYF
TGTGCCAGCAGCCCCGGGATGTCCGATACGCAGTATTTT
>TRBV3-1/TRBV3-2|TRBJ2-1|.|TRBD1
CASGGGQGTYNEQFF
TGTGCCAGTGGGGGGGGACAGGGGACCTACAATGAGCAGTTCTTC
>TRBV25-1|TRBJ1-6|.|TRBD1
CASSEPRQGQGSPLHF
TGTGCCAGCAGTGAACCCAGACAGGGGCAGGGATCACCCCTCCACTTT
>TRBV27|TRBJ2-1|.|TRBD2
CASGMGLALDEQFF
TGTGCCAGCGGGATGGGACTAGCATTGGATGAGCAGTTCTTC
>TRBV20-1|TRBJ2-3|.|.
CSASSGTTPTDTQYF
TGCAGTGCTAGTTCCGGGACAACTCCCACAGATACGCAGTATTTT
>TRBV6-5|TRBJ2-7|.|TRBD1
CASSPGFGTGWEQYF
TGTGCCAGCAGTCCGGGCTTCGGGACAGGGTGGGAGCAGTACTTC
>TRBV24-1|TRBJ2-5|.|.
CATSPRAGGETQYF
TGTGCCACCAGTCCCCGGGCGGGTGGAGAGACCCAGTACTTC
>TRBV6-1|TRBJ2-3|.|.
CASSEITWRDTQYF
TGTGCCAGCAGTGAGATTACGTGGAGAGATACGCAGTATTTT
>TRBV2|TRBJ2-5|.|TRBD2
CASKPVGAGGQETQYF
TGTGCCAGCAAACCTGTGGGAGCGGGGGGGCAAGAGACCCAGTACTTC
>TRBV7-8|TRBJ2-7|.|TRBD2
CASSRAGGGGGEQYF
TGTGCCAGCAGCCGAGCTGGCGGGGGGGGCGGAGAGCAGTACTTC
>TRBV7-3|TRBJ2-1|.|.
CASSLTSNEQFF
TGTGCCAGCAGCTTAACTTCAAATGAGCAGTTCTTC
>TRBV19|TRBJ1-1|.|TRBD1
CASSIGGQLRNTEAFF
TGTGCCAGTAGTATAGGGGGACAGTTAAGGAACACTGAAGCTTTCTTT
>TRBV7-8|TRBJ2-5|once|TRBD2
CASITLGEASGGKGIETQYF
TGTGCCAGCATAACCTTGGGCGAGGCTAGCGGGGGCAAAGGAATAGAGACCCAGTACTTC
>TRBV20-1|TRBJ1-6|.|TRBD1
CSASRQGADNSPLHF
TGCAGTGCTAGTAGACAGGGGGCGGACAATTCACCCCTCCACTTT
>TRBV7-8|TRBJ2-5|.|.
CASTRGSTGGTQYF
TGTGCCAGCACCCGTGGGTCGACGGGGGGCACCCAGTACTTC
>TRBV2|TRBJ2-5|.|TRBD2
CASRDGGAQETQYF
TGTGCCAGCAGGGACGGGGGGGCACAAGAGACCCAGTACTTC
>TRBV5-5|TRBJ2-7|.|TRBD1
CASSLAGVRGLYEQYF
TGTGCCAGCAGCTTGGCTGGGGTCAGGGGGTTATACGAGCAGTACTTC
>TRBV19|TRBJ2-1|.|.
CASSMAAGAGYEQFF
TGTGCCAGTAGTATGGCGGCGGGGGCGGGATACGAGCAGTTCTTC
>TRBV7-3|TRBJ2-1|once|.
CASSKTPSNEQFF
TGTGCCAGCAGCAAAACTCCTTCCAATGAGCAGTTCTTC
>TRBV11-2|TRBJ1-5|.|.
CASSLAAGENQPQHF
TGTGCCAGCAGCTTAGCGGCAGGGGAGAATCAGCCCCAGCATTTT
>TRBV24-1|TRBJ1-5|.|TRBD1
CATIAGQGDQPQHF
TGTGCCACCATCGCGGGACAGGGGGACCAGCCCCAGCATTTT